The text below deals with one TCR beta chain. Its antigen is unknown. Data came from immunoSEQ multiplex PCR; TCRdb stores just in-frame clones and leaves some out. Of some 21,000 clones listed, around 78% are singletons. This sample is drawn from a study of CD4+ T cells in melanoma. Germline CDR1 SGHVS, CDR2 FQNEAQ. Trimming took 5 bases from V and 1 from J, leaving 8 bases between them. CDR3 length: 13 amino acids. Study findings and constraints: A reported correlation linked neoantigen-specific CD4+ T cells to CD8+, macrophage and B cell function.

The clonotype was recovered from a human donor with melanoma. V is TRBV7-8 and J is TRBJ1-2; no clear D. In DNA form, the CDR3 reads TGTGCCAGCAGCCCGTGGGGTAACTATGGCTACACCTTC. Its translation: CASSPWGNYGYTF.